This T cell receptor (beta chain) was identified during a study of cytomegalovirus exposure and HLA in healthy donors. General study results and limits: The classifier, whose performance was assessed in both the original and validation cohorts, reportedly diagnosed cytomegalovirus status with high specificity and sensitivity.

J was trimmed by 6 bases and V by 4 bases; bases with no gene match: 9. CDR3 length equals 17 residues. The germline gives CDR1 MDHEN, CDR2 SYDVKM. Turning to this clone: Antigen unknown.

Assay: immunoSEQ multiplex PCR; the TCRdb copy retains only in-frame clones and omits some. The sample includes 59,000 or so clones, 75% to 90% of them seen just once. The sequencing sample was made of PBMCs. V is TRBV28 and J is TRBJ2-3; TRBD2 agrees at 14 bases. The origin of this receptor is a woman aged 18-29 years in good health and CMV-seronegative. This CDR3 reads CASSSLRGLAGADTQYF. CDR3 nucleotide sequence: TGTGCCAGCAGTTCTCTTAGGGGACTAGCGGGAGCCGATACGCAGTATTTT.